Listed below are T cell receptor beta chains from one sample, sequenced in a study of PD-1 blockade in mismatch repair-deficient tumors. Clones were sequenced by immunoSEQ multiplex PCR, and TCRdb holds only the in-frame ones, with some missing. Among some 110,000 clones listed, 65% to 80% were seen once. Sample: peripheral blood, taken 60 weeks after starting pembrolizumab. The receptors shown here come from an adult with mismatch repair-deficient cancer. Both conserved end residues are part of each CDR3. The order of the fields is clone size, V gene, J gene, CDR3 protein. Size tells how often a clone was seen (once, few, many) or the class of an expanded clone, and some rows leave it out.

clone size: -; V gene: TRBV4-2; J gene: TRBJ2-1; CDR3 protein: CASSQGTNTKYNEQFF
clone size: -; V gene: TRBV6-4; J gene: TRBJ1-2; CDR3 protein: CASSTGLYGYGYTF
clone size: -; V gene: TRBV18; J gene: TRBJ1-2; CDR3 protein: CASSPGGTGGFDGYTF
clone size: few; V gene: TRBV19; J gene: TRBJ1-5; CDR3 protein: CASRPTDANQPQHF
clone size: few; V gene: TRBV23-1; J gene: TRBJ1-5; CDR3 protein: CASTPDGESNQPQHF
clone size: -; V gene: TRBV5-1; J gene: TRBJ2-6; CDR3 protein: CASSLVPAPGSGANVLTF
clone size: -; V gene: TRBV7-9; J gene: TRBJ2-3; CDR3 protein: CASSLEGGAALTDTQYF
clone size: -; V gene: TRBV27; J gene: TRBJ2-5; CDR3 protein: CASSPGTGGAETQYF
clone size: -; V gene: TRBV15; J gene: TRBJ2-7; CDR3 protein: CATSRESDSGYEQYF
clone size: -; V gene: TRBV6-4; J gene: TRBJ1-1; CDR3 protein: CASSKMLNTEAFF
clone size: once; V gene: TRBV29-1; J gene: TRBJ2-7; CDR3 protein: CSVVSVGSYEQYF
clone size: -; V gene: TRBV18; J gene: TRBJ1-2; CDR3 protein: CASSPGTDYGYTF
clone size: -; V gene: TRBV6-1; J gene: TRBJ2-7; CDR3 protein: CASSEEEGNPYEQYF
clone size: -; V gene: TRBV19; J gene: TRBJ2-2; CDR3 protein: CASRLTSGRAGTGELFF
clone size: -; V gene: TRBV29-1; J gene: TRBJ2-7; CDR3 protein: CSVDISGSGSYEQYF
clone size: few; V gene: TRBV14; J gene: TRBJ2-1; CDR3 protein: CASSQKSRTSGRTYNEQFF
clone size: -; V gene: TRBV6-4; J gene: TRBJ2-3; CDR3 protein: CASSREGGDTQYF
clone size: -; V gene: TRBV7-9; J gene: TRBJ1-5; CDR3 protein: CASSLLSNQPQHF
clone size: -; V gene: TRBV5-1; J gene: TRBJ1-2; CDR3 protein: CASSGGTGDYGYTF
clone size: -; V gene: TRBV4-3; J gene: TRBJ2-7; CDR3 protein: CASSQVGTSGYEQYF
clone size: -; V gene: TRBV7-9; J gene: TRBJ1-5; CDR3 protein: CASSPGTGSAQPQHF
clone size: -; V gene: TRBV11-3; J gene: TRBJ1-1; CDR3 protein: CASSLTTGGPEAFF
clone size: -; V gene: TRBV5-6; J gene: TRBJ2-2; CDR3 protein: CASSSLTGATGELFF
clone size: -; V gene: TRBV19; J gene: TRBJ2-7; CDR3 protein: CASGHPTYEQYF
clone size: few; V gene: TRBV19; J gene: TRBJ2-2; CDR3 protein: CASSMQENTGELFF
clone size: -; V gene: TRBV28; J gene: TRBJ1-2; CDR3 protein: CASSPDPSGGGYTF
clone size: -; V gene: TRBV5-1; J gene: TRBJ2-1; CDR3 protein: CASSLEGESDEQFF
clone size: -; V gene: TRBV14; J gene: TRBJ2-7; CDR3 protein: CASSRTGQGRTRVYEQYF
clone size: -; V gene: TRBV12-5; J gene: TRBJ2-1; CDR3 protein: CASGLGVKDEQFF
clone size: -; V gene: TRBV7-8; J gene: TRBJ2-7; CDR3 protein: CASSWDRGEQYF
clone size: few; V gene: TRBV30; J gene: TRBJ1-3; CDR3 protein: CAWSGTDSGNTIYF
clone size: -; V gene: TRBV6-5; J gene: TRBJ2-5; CDR3 protein: CASSGKETQYF
clone size: -; V gene: TRBV5-8; J gene: TRBJ1-5; CDR3 protein: CASSARTGTYSNQPQHF
clone size: -; V gene: TRBV7-7; J gene: TRBJ2-1; CDR3 protein: CASSLVPGRASEQFF
clone size: -; V gene: TRBV5-1; J gene: TRBJ2-3; CDR3 protein: CASSEETSDTQYF
clone size: -; V gene: TRBV5-1; J gene: TRBJ1-2; CDR3 protein: CASSLDRGGYTF
clone size: -; V gene: TRBV11-3; J gene: TRBJ2-7; CDR3 protein: CASSLGGGVLREQYF
clone size: once; V gene: TRBV27; J gene: TRBJ1-3; CDR3 protein: CASSPQGQGAGGNTIYF
clone size: -; V gene: TRBV5-4; J gene: TRBJ1-5; CDR3 protein: CASSTDAGVGQPQHF
clone size: -; V gene: TRBV12-5; J gene: TRBJ1-5; CDR3 protein: CASGRTGQGFNQPQHF
clone size: once; V gene: TRBV11-2; J gene: TRBJ2-1; CDR3 protein: CASRRLAGGWNEQFF
clone size: -; V gene: TRBV4-2; J gene: TRBJ1-3; CDR3 protein: CASSLGNTIYF
clone size: few; V gene: TRBV7-9; J gene: TRBJ1-1; CDR3 protein: CASSLEGIGTEAFF
clone size: -; V gene: TRBV9; J gene: TRBJ2-3; CDR3 protein: CASSLQGRDTDTQYF
clone size: -; V gene: TRBV30; J gene: TRBJ1-5; CDR3 protein: CASTETGHSNQPQHF
clone size: -; V gene: TRBV5-1; J gene: TRBJ2-7; CDR3 protein: CASSREGGKYEQYF
clone size: -; V gene: TRBV4-1; J gene: TRBJ1-2; CDR3 protein: CASSQGSQGTYGYTF
clone size: -; V gene: TRBV4-3; J gene: TRBJ2-7; CDR3 protein: CASSQDSLALGGEQYF
clone size: -; V gene: TRBV18; J gene: TRBJ2-5; CDR3 protein: CASSPGYPSGAQYF
clone size: -; V gene: TRBV29-1; J gene: TRBJ2-2; CDR3 protein: CSVDARGDTGELFF